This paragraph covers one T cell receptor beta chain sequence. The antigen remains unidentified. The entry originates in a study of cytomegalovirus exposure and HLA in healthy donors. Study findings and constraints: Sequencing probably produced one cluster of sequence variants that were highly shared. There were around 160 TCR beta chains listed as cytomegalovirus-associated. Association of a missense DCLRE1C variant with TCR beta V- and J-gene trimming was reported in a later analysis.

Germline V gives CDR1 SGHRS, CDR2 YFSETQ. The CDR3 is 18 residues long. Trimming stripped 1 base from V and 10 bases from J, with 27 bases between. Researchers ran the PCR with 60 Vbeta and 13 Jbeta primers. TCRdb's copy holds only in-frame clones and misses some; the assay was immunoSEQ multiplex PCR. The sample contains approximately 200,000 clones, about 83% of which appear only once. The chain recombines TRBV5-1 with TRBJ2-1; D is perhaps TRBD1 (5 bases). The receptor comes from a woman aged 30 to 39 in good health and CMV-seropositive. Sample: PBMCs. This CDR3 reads CASSLPPVQVVHLIEQFF. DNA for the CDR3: TGCGCCAGCAGCTTGCCCCCCGTACAGGTCGTACACCTCATCGAGCAGTTCTTC.